This TCR beta chain emerged from a study of blood T cell repertoires in COVID-19 (dated by TCRdb to the early 2020s). Looking at the study overall: Samples covering the acute and convalescent phases of COVID-19 were provided by collaborators in the United States, Italy and Spain. The samples were drawn from the first 160 participants of the ongoing ImmuneRACE study and from about 1,200 subjects provided by 6 global collaborators. The material from the prospective study consisted of cDNA or gDNA derived from T cells, B-cell-depleted T cells, or PBMCs. HLA class I and class II types, where available, came from metadata supplied by the sample provider rather than from assay-based typing. The dataset comprised deeply sampled blood TCRbeta repertoires from subjects exposed to, actively infected with, or recovered from COVID-19. The sample metadata nearly always contained a de-identified subject ID, COVID-19 status, age in years and sex. The repertoires were made available in a free public database intended to serve as a resource for research on the immune response to SARS-CoV-2.

The immunoSEQ Assay, a bias-controlled multiplex PCR, was used to amplify TCRbeta CDR3 regions from genomic DNA. For the original study's pipeline: The number of nucleated cells in each sample was estimated from the amplification of reference gene primers within the assay. To quantify the absolute abundance of each unique TCRbeta CDR3 rearrangement, sequence reads were collapsed and filtered. Productive Simpson clonality was computed per sample as the square root of Simpson's diversity index over productive rearrangements. TCRdb stores this immuneACCESS table with in-frame sequences only. Part of the clones is absent; in the studies checked, under half of the shortfall reflects unresolved V genes, and no reason is known for the rest. For V, J and clone size, that table is used; D and trimming come from the DNA. The sample table shows about 140,000 clones, and roughly four fifths are seen once. 1.6% of the sample comes from the top ten.

With respect to this clone: Its antigen has not been determined. No base quality values were provided; no much bigger clone lies one nucleotide off.

Whole blood was collected in K2EDTA tubes by collaborating institutions according to the institutions' own protocols. For TCRbeta analysis, collaborators shipped samples in one of three forms: frozen whole blood, isolated PBMCs, or DNA extracted from either of those sample types. Between the V and J ends, shortened by 4 bases and 6 bases respectively, the junction contains 15 bases. The CDR3 runs 15 residues from the cysteine to the phenylalanine. Only the CDR3 part of the read is kept: 45 bases, read in frame from the first base. The germline V gene (reference sequence) specifies LGHDT as CDR1 and YNNKEL as CDR2. Broad study findings and their caveats: How much clinical and demographic metadata was included differed by source and by participant, and the metadata was provided uncurated.

The rearranged chain carries TRBV3-1 (or the pseudogene TRBV3-2) and TRBJ2-2, and perhaps TRBD1 as D gene, on 6 matching bases. The source material was peripheral blood. The sequence came from a human donor in a cohort sampled during active COVID-19. The CDR3 sequence is CASSRDTANAGELFF. The sequence in DNA is TGTGCCAGCAGCCGGGACACGGCAAACGCCGGGGAGCTGTTTTTT.